The clone carrying this T cell receptor beta chain was recorded many times. Its antigen is unidentified. Germline loops: CDR1 MGHRA, CDR2 YSYEKL. Germline trimming cut 3 bases from V and 10 bases from J; bases unmatched to any gene: 8. There are 14 residues in the CDR3. The sample comes from a study of blood T cells in healthy people across ages. Study results and caveats: Lack of knowledge of donor CMV status possibly confounded expanded clonotype changes.

Next came a second PCR, run for roughly 7 to 12 cycles, which used a sample-barcoded 5' primer along with a J-beta primer mix. Each CDR3 protein gets one entry after TCRdb re-called the 5' RACE reads with MiXCR. In the table there are some 940,000 distinct CDR3 sequences, almost 30% of which are singletons. A further study also used this sample, focusing on T cells of mothers and their children.

This sequence originates from a middle-aged woman in good health. The source material was blood. This chain uses TRBV4-1 with TRBJ2-1, with 8 positions matching TRBD1. The CDR3 spells CASSQSGGSGEQFF. DNA for the CDR3: TGCGCCAGCAGCCAGTCAGGGGGCAGCGGAGAGCAGTTCTTC.